This T cell receptor beta chain was sequenced in a study of T cell responses to AZD1222 COVID-19 vaccine. Of note for this clone: The antigen is undetermined.

Sequencing used immunoSEQ multiplex PCR; TCRdb keeps in-frame clones, though not all of them. The repertoire has roughly 120,000 clones, more than 85% of them found once; the top ten carry approximately 6.5%. V dropped 5 bases and J dropped 2 bases, with 12 bases sitting between them. This CDR3 is built from 14 residues. CDR1 LNHNV and CDR2 YYDKDF come from the germline V gene (reference sequence). Study-wide findings and caveats: The study reported that nearly half of spike-specific TCRs target unmutated variant regions. Among the donors, most were white British and more were female, and clonal diversity was possibly underestimated. Repertoires in all cases were sampled only once the peak T cell response had passed.

The clonotype was recovered from an adult who received the AZD1222 COVID-19 vaccine. Sample: peripheral blood, taken 28 days after the second AZD1222 dose. The gene calls are TRBV15 and TRBJ1-2; no clear D. CDR3 sequence: CATSLSRVNYGYTF. The CDR3 DNA reads TGTGCCACCAGCCTTTCTCGGGTGAACTATGGCTACACCTTC.